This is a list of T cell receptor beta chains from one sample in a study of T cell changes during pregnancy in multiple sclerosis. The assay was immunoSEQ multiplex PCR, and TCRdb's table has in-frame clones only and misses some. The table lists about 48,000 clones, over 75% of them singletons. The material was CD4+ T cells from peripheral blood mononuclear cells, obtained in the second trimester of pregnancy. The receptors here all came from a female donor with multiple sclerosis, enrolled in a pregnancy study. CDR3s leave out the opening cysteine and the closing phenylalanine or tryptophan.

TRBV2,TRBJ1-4,ASREQGGVEKLF
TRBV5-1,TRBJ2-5,ASSPPLAGGNQETQY
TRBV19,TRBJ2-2,ASSIGLAITGELF
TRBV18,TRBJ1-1,ASSPTGTGNTEAF
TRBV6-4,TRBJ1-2,ASSDRESRGYT
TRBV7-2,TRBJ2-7,ASRNRAGYEQY
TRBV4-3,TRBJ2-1,ASSRGRNNEQF
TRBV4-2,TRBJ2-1,ASSQRLAGGPGVEQF
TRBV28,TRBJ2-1,ASLTSGGGNEQF
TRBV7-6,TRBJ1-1,ASSPSRGTEAF
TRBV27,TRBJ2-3,ASRFLTRLGSGTDTQY
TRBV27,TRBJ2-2,ASSQGQDRTGELF
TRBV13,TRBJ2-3,ASSVVSAPDTQY
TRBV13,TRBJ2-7,ASSPRDRASYEQY
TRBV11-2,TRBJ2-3,ASSLGNRGWDTQY
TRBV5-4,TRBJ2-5,ASSLDQGWGETQY
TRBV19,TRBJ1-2,ASSVPTGGFYGYT
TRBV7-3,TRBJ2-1,ASSLTPGTSGRNEQF
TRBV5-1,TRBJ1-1,ASSLEGQGLNTEAF
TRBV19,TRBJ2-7,ASSIGLAGLAYEQY
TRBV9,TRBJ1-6,ASSVDRDILH
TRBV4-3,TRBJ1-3,ASSQDVGGAGNTIY
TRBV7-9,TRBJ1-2,ASSPAGRANYGYT
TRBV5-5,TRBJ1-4,ASTLTPHTNEKLF
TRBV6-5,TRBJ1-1,ASSYSPGLNTEAF
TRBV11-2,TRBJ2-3,ASSLSIRDTQY
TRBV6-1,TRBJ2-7,ASRQESSYEQY
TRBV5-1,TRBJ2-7,ASSLEKPTYEQY
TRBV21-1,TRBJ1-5,ARREGSNQPQH
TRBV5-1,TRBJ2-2,ASSTGQGVVGELF
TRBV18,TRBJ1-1,ASSEEDSDPEAF
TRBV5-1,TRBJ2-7,ASSLTPHEQY
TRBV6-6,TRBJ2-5,ASSPQGQETQY
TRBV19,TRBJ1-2,ASSINRDYGYT
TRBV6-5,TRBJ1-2,ASSLLRGGGYT
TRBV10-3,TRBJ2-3,AISGLVADTQY
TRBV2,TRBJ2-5,ASSRTSGQETQY
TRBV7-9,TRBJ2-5,ASSLASGGLETQY
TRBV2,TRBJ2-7,ASSEALERTYEQY
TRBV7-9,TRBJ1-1,ASTQTGSLGDTEAF
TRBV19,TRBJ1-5,ASSRDRVLDQPQH
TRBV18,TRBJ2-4,ASSPPGLAKNIQY
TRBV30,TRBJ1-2,AWSVLGTGENT
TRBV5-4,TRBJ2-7,ASSNMFRRTSGLDEQY
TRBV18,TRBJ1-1,ASSPRRGPEGEAF
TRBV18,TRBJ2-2,ASSPHGGSGSSTGELF
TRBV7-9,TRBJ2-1,ASSWVGLNEQF
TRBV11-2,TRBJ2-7,ASSDGRGLKYEQY
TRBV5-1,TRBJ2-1,ASTLLGDSHNEQF
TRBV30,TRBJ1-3,AWSNRVGNTIY
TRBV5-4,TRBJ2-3,ASRRRLAEGDTQY
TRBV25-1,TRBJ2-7,ASLRGSGYEQY